This T cell receptor beta chain was recorded in a study of blood T cell repertoires in COVID-19 (dated by TCRdb to the early 2020s). Background for the entire study: The collaborator samples originated in the United States, Italy and Spain and spanned the acute and convalescent phases of COVID-19. The repertoires were released in a freely available public database meant as a resource for research on the immune response to SARS-CoV-2. The prospective study material was composed of cDNA or gDNA derived from T cells, B-cell-depleted T cells, or PBMCs. Deeply sampled blood TCRbeta repertoires from subjects exposed to, actively infected with, or recovered from COVID-19 were included in the dataset. The samples were drawn from two sources: the first 160 participants of the ongoing ImmuneRACE study, and 1,200 or so subjects contributed by 6 global collaborators. Nearly every sample came with metadata listing a de-identified subject ID, COVID-19 status, age in years and sex. Where available, HLA class I and class II types were obtained from metadata supplied by the sample provider rather than from assay-based typing. Findings and caveats that apply to the study as a whole: The quantity of clinical and demographic metadata differed by source and by participant and was supplied without curation.

Samples from volunteer blood donors who had recovered from COVID-19 were contributed by a second Seattle source. Whole blood was collected in K2EDTA tubes by collaborating institutions according to the institutions' own protocols. For TCRbeta analysis, collaborators shipped samples in one of three forms: frozen whole blood, isolated PBMCs, or DNA extracted from either of those sample types. Regarding this clone: What this receptor recognizes is not known. No much larger clonotype is one base removed from it; base qualities were not supplied.

The CDR1 and CDR2 encoded by the germline V gene are MGHRA and YSYEKL. The V and J ends are trimmed by 1 base and 4 bases, leaving 13 bases between them. From the cysteine up to the phenylalanine, the CDR3 has a length of 15 residues. Only the CDR3 DNA is retained, 45 bases long and in frame from the first base. TCRbeta CDR3 regions were amplified from genomic DNA by means of the immunoSEQ Assay, a bias-controlled multiplex PCR. The authors' analysis ran thus. The number of nucleated cells in each sample was estimated from the amplification of reference gene primers within the assay. To quantify the absolute abundance of each unique TCRbeta CDR3 rearrangement, sequence reads were collapsed and filtered. For each sample, productive Simpson clonality was calculated as the square root of Simpson's diversity index over productive rearrangements. The source is immuneACCESS, and TCRdb retained only in-frame sequences with V and J called. Part of the clones is not carried over; for the studies checked, unresolved V genes explain less than half of this, and the remainder is unexplained. That table is the source of V, J and clone size, and D and trimming were worked out from the DNA. The sample profile shows some 200,000 clones; roughly four fifths of them were found once. The ten top clones hold about 3% of the sample.

The chain couples TRBV4-1 to TRBJ2-5; the D region possibly corresponds to TRBD2 (5 bases align). Material for sequencing was peripheral blood. This clonotype originated in a woman in her 30s who had recovered from COVID-19. The CDR3 is CASSQVTAAGETQYF. Here is the DNA: TGCGCCAGCAGCCAAGTAACAGCGGCGGGAGAGACCCAGTACTTC.